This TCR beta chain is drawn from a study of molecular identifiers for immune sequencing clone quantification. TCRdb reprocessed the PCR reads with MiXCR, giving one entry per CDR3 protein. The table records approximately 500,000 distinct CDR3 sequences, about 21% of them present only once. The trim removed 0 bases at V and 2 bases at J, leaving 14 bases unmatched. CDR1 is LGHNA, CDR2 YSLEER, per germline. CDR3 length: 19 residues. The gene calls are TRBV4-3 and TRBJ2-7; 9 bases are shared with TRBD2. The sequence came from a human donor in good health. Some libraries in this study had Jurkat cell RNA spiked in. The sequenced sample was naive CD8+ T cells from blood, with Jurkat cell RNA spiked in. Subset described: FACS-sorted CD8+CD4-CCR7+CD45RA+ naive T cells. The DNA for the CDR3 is TGCGCCAGCAGCCAAGATCGGTTGGCGGGGGGGGCCGGGACCTACGAGCAGTACTTC. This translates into CASSQDRLAGGAGTYEQYF.